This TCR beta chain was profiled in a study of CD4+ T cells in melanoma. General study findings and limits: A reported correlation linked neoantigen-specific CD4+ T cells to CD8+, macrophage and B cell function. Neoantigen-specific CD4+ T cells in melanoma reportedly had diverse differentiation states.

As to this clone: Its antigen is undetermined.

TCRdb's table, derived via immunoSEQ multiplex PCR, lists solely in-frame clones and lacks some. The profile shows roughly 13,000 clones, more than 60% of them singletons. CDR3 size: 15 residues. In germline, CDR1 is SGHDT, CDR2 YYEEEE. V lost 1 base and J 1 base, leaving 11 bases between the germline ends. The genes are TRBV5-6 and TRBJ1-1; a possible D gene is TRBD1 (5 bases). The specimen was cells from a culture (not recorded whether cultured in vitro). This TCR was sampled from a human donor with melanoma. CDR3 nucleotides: TGTGCCAGCAGCTTGTTTGCCAGGGAGAACACTGAAGCTTTCTTT. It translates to CASSLFARENTEAFF.